This passage covers 9 T cell receptor beta chains from one sample sequenced in a study of blood T cell repertoires in COVID-19 (dated by TCRdb to 2020 to 2022). The library relied on the immunoSEQ multiplex PCR assay. What TCRdb holds here is the immuneACCESS table cut down to in-frame rearrangements. Part of the clones is not present; checked against another copy, under half of the missing clones reflect an unresolved V gene, and the others are unexplained. The sample data list under 150,000 clones, and about 91% of these were observed just once. The ten largest clones capture roughly 28% of the sample. Sequencing was performed on peripheral blood. The receptor source for this set is a human donor in a cohort sampled during active COVID-19.

The chain links TRBV5-6 to TRBJ1-2, with D possibly TRBD1 on 6 matching bases. This CDR3 spans 15 amino acids. Germline-derived CDR1 and CDR2 are SGHDT and YYEEEE. V lost 0 bases and J 7 bases, leaving 16 bases between the germline ends. The CDR3 bases are TGTGCCAGCAGCTTGGAGACAGGCGGAGTAGGTGGCTACACCTTC. Translation gives CASSLETGGVGGYTF.

This clone has only one observation. This chain links TRBV27 with TRBJ2-7; TRBD2 aligns across 7 bases. V gave up 3 bases and J gave up 7 bases; unmatched junction bases: 9. The CDR3 length is 14 residues. Germline V lookup: CDR1 MNHEY, CDR2 SMNVEV (reference sequence). CDR3 nucleotide sequence: TGTGCCAGCAGTTTCGGTCAACTGGGGGGGGAGCAGTACTTC. This encodes CASSFGQLGGEQYF.

The chain recombines TRBV19 with TRBJ2-3, with TRBD2 matching 7 bases. Trimming took 10 bases from V and 0 from J; bases not matched to a gene: 4. The CDR3 sequence is 13 residues long. The germline gives CDR1 LNHDA, CDR2 SQIVND (reference sequence). This chain's CDR3 is CATNSGSTDTQYF. In nucleotides, the CDR3 is TGTGCCACCAATAGCGGGAGCACAGATACGCAGTATTTT.

V and J are TRBV7-8 and TRBJ2-7; D is perhaps TRBD1 (5 bases). Per germline, CDR1 SGHVS and CDR2 FQNEAQ. The germline V and J ends were trimmed by 3 bases and 6 bases, with 9 bases remaining between them. This CDR3 has 12 residues. CDR3 DNA sequence: TGTGCCAGCAGCTTCGGGCAGGGCGAGCAGTACTTC. Encoded protein: CASSFGQGEQYF.

This chain connects TRBV3-1 (or the pseudogene TRBV3-2) to TRBJ1-4; D unresolved. The CDR3 has 16 amino acids. Germline V CDR1 and CDR2: LGHDT, YNNKEL (reference sequence). Trimming stripped 0 bases from V and 3 bases from J, with 11 bases between. The CDR3 reads CASSQDTGNPNEKLFF. The DNA of the CDR3 is TGTGCCAGCAGCCAAGATACGGGGAATCCTAATGAAAAACTGTTTTTT.

CDR3 DNA: TGTGCCAGCAGAGATTGGACAGGGACCACTGAAGCTTTCTTT. It specifies CASRDWTGTTEAFF. The genes are TRBV6-5 and TRBJ1-1; 8 bases line up with TRBD1. This CDR3 contains 14 residues. Trimming at V came to 6 bases and at J to 4 bases, leaving 7 bases not matched to a gene. Germline CDR1 MNHEY, CDR2 SVGAGI.

The rearrangement links TRBV27 to TRBJ2-5, with 9 nucleotides matching TRBD2. The CDR3 has 13 amino acids. V lost 2 bases to trimming and J lost 10 bases; unmatched junction nucleotides: 5. Germline V lookup: CDR1 MNHEY, CDR2 SMNVEV (reference sequence). Written as DNA, the CDR3 is TGTGCCAGCAGTTTAAGTCTAGCGGGGCACCAGTACTTC. Translating it yields CASSLSLAGHQYF.

The chain is built from TRBV20-1 and TRBJ1-3; D is ambiguous. Germline V gene data show CDR1 as DFQATT and CDR2 as SNEGSKA (reference sequence). This CDR3 has 14 residues. Trimming removed 3 bases from V and 0 bases from J, with 9 bases in between. DNA for the CDR3: TGCAGTGCTAGTGGCCGGAGCTCTGGAAACACCATATATTTT. Its protein is CSASGRSSGNTIYF.

The chain employs TRBV2 and TRBJ1-5, with a tentative D call TRBD1 (6 bases). Trimming took off 1 base at V and 6 bases at J, with 13 bases between the two ends. This CDR3 spans 15 amino acids. Germline loops: CDR1 SNHLY, CDR2 FYNNEI. Here the CDR3 DNA reads TGTGCCAGCAGTGAAGGCAGGGGTCCAAGTCAGCCCCAGCATTTT. As protein: CASSEGRGPSQPQHF.